Each of the 18 T cell receptor beta chains below was sequenced from the same sample in a study of blood T cell repertoires in COVID-19. Method: immunoSEQ multiplex PCR; TCRdb's copy keeps in-frame clones and lacks some. The profile covers about 43,000 clones, with less than 90% appearing a single time and roughly 10% taken by the ten largest. The sequencing input was peripheral blood. Every receptor here comes from a human donor in a cohort sampled during active COVID-19.

CDR3 coding DNA: TGTGCCAGCAGCGAGGGGGTGCAGTTCACAGATACGCAGTATTTT. Amino acid sequence: CASSEGVQFTDTQYF. V is TRBV11-2 and J is TRBJ2-3; tentatively, D is TRBD1 (6 bases). Germline assignment: CDR1 SGHAT and CDR2 FQNNGV. The V end lost 5 bases, the J end lost 2 bases, and 14 bases lay between the germline ends. The CDR3 contains 15 residues.

This clone was detected once. J is TRBJ1-2 and V is TRBV10-3; no firm D call. CDR3 size: 12 residues. Germline CDR1 ENHRY, CDR2 SYGVKD. Deletions cut 11 bases from V and 3 bases from J, with 13 bases between. The CDR3 DNA reads as TGTGCCGCGGGATCGGGAGACTATGGCTACACCTTC. This gives the protein CAAGSGDYGYTF.

The chain has TRBV6-5 and TRBJ1-1; 9 positions agree with TRBD1. This CDR3 contains 14 residues. With 6 bases clipped from V and 4 bases from J, the junction kept 6 bases outside the gene matches. The germline CDR1 and CDR2 sequences are MNHEY and SVGAGI. For the CDR3, the DNA is TGTGCCAGCAGAAGACAGGGGGGGGTCACTGAAGCTTTCTTT. Its protein product is CASRRQGGVTEAFF.

The chain is built from TRBV27 and TRBJ1-2, with D perhaps TRBD1 (5 bases). V lost 3 bases and J lost 4, with 12 bases in between. The CDR3 runs 14 residues. Germline CDR1 is MNHEY and CDR2 is SMNVEV (reference sequence). This CDR3 is CASSLAAQGYGYTF. CDR3 coding DNA: TGTGCCAGCAGTTTGGCAGCCCAGGGCTATGGCTACACCTTC.

V and J are TRBV5-1 and TRBJ2-5; 7 bases map to TRBD1. There are 14 residues in the CDR3. Looked up from germline, CDR1 is SGHRS and CDR2 is YFSETQ. V trimming: 4 bases; J trimming: 2 bases; junction bases outside the gene matches: 5. The CDR3 region is CASSLQGSQETQYF. The CDR3 nucleotides are TGCGCCAGCAGCCTACAGGGGAGTCAAGAGACCCAGTACTTC.

The chain couples TRBV19 to TRBJ1-2; no firm D call. V lost 6 bases to trimming and J lost 4 bases, with 18 bases between them. The CDR3 runs to 15 residues. CDR1 is LNHDA and CDR2 is SQIVND in the germline V gene (reference sequence). CDR3 bases: TGTGCCAGTAGGCCCTCACAGACAAGCCTCTATGGCTACACCTTC. It specifies CASRPSQTSLYGYTF.

The rearrangement joins TRBV2 to TRBJ1-5; 9 bases are a match to TRBD1. This CDR3 has 16 amino acids. CDR1 is SNHLY and CDR2 is FYNNEI in the germline V gene. The J segment lost 3 bases and the V segment lost 6 bases, leaving 9 bases of the junction unmatched. The CDR3 reads CASRGQGIGDNQPQHF. DNA of the CDR3: TGTGCCAGCAGAGGACAGGGGATTGGGGACAATCAGCCCCAGCATTTT.

This clone is medium-sized (0.01 to 0.1%) within its sample. V is TRBV27 and J is TRBJ2-1; 9 bases match TRBD1. J lost 0 bases, V lost 6 bases, and 9 bases had no gene match. Germline CDR1 reads MNHEY; CDR2 reads SMNVEV (reference sequence). The CDR3 totals 17 residues. The CDR3 sequence: CASRSLQGASSYNEQFF. The CDR3, as DNA: TGTGCCAGCAGGTCACTACAGGGGGCTAGCTCCTACAATGAGCAGTTCTTC.

The J gene is TRBJ2-5, the V gene TRBV5-6, with a tentative D call TRBD2 (7 bases). Trimming cost V 4 bases and J 5 bases, with 12 bases left between them. The CDR3 consists of 13 residues. CDR1 SGHDT and CDR2 YYEEEE come from the germline V gene. Written as DNA, the CDR3 is TGTGCCAGCAGCGGGAGGGGGTTGGAGACCCAGTACTTC. Translation: CASSGRGLETQYF.

The chain links TRBV25-1 to TRBJ2-2, with D maybe TRBD2 (5 bases). V gave up 1 base and J gave up 0 bases, with 9 bases separating them. This CDR3 has 16 amino acids. The germline CDR1 and CDR2 sequences are MGHDK and SYGVNS. The CDR3 DNA reads as TGTGCCAGCAGTGAATTCAGCGGCTCGAACACCGGGGAGCTGTTTTTT. Translated, it gives CASSEFSGSNTGELFF.

The CDR3 sequence is CASSAEGSWGTGGGKAGELFF. For the CDR3, the DNA is TGTGCCAGCAGCGCCGAAGGGTCGTGGGGGACAGGGGGCGGAAAAGCCGGGGAGCTGTTTTTT. The rearrangement joins TRBV7-3 to TRBJ2-2; 12 positions agree with TRBD1. Losses at the gene ends were 5 bases for V and 6 bases for J; bases not matched to a gene: 22. This CDR3 is built from 21 residues. Germline-derived CDR1 and CDR2 are SGHTA and FQGTGA.

The chain couples TRBV5-1 to TRBJ1-2, with D possibly TRBD1 on 5 matching bases. In germline, CDR1 is SGHRS, CDR2 YFSETQ. The CDR3 has 16 residues. V lost 0 bases and J 0 bases, leaving 12 bases between the germline ends. The chain's CDR3 is CASSLALSRANYGYTF. The CDR3 region has the DNA TGCGCCAGCAGCTTGGCCCTGAGCAGGGCTAACTATGGCTACACCTTC. The whole variable domain, filled in from reference TRBV5-1 and TRBJ1-2, reads KAGVTQTPRYLIKTRGQQVTLSCSPISGHRSVSWYQQTPGQGLQFLFEYFSETQRNKGNFPGRFSGRQFSNSRSEMNVSTLELGDSALYLCASSLALSRANYGYTFGSGTRLTVV.

The rearrangement uses TRBV7-2 and TRBJ2-5, with 8 bases lining up with TRBD1. CDR3 length: 15 amino acids. The ends lost 4 bases at V and 2 bases at J; junction bases unmatched: 6. Per germline, CDR1 SGHTA and CDR2 FQGNSA. CDR3 protein: CASSSQGAPQETQYF. Written as DNA, the CDR3 is TGTGCCAGCAGCTCCCAGGGGGCCCCACAAGAGACCCAGTACTTC.

The chain uses TRBV5-8 and TRBJ1-5, with D perhaps TRBD1 (6 bases). V was trimmed by 3 bases and J by 2 bases, leaving 12 bases between them. CDR3 length: 15 amino acids. CDR1 and CDR2 (germline): SGHTS, YDEGEE. CDR3 in DNA: TGTGCCAGCAGCTCGAGGGGGGGCCGCAATCAGCCCCAGCATTTT. It is translated as CASSSRGGRNQPQHF.

J is TRBJ1-2 and V is TRBV19; the D is unclear. Trimming took 7 bases from V and 4 from J, leaving 22 bases between them. The CDR3 contains 16 residues. CDR1 and CDR2 from the germline V gene are LNHDA and SQIVND (reference sequence). CDR3 region: CASIPPPGKSSYGYTF. In nucleotides, the CDR3 is TGTGCCAGTATCCCCCCGCCGGGGAAGTCTAGCTATGGCTACACCTTC.

V gene TRBV4-1 combines with J gene TRBJ2-3; TRBD2 might be the D (5 bases). Trimming stripped 1 base from V and 3 bases from J, with 17 bases between. The CDR3 is 17 residues long. Looked up from germline, CDR1 is MGHRA and CDR2 is YSYEKL. The CDR3 nucleotides are TGCGCCAGCAGCCAAGTCCCTAGCCCCGGAGAGACAGATACGCAGTATTTT. Translation gives CASSQVPSPGETDTQYF.

The chain links TRBV18 to TRBJ2-2; 8 bases map to TRBD2. Germline V gives CDR1 KGHSH, CDR2 LQKENI. V trimming: 4 bases; J trimming: 3 bases; junction bases outside the gene matches: 7. The CDR3 consists of 16 residues. As DNA, the CDR3 is TGTGCCAGCTCACTTCGAGCGGGGGCCGACACCGGGGAGCTGTTTTTT. This gives the protein CASSLRAGADTGELFF. The whole variable domain, remainder taken from reference TRBV18 and TRBJ2-2, is NAGVMQNPRHLVRRRGQEARLRCSPMKGHSHVYWYRQLPEEGLKFMVYLQKENIIDESGMPKERFSAEFPKEGPSILRIQQVVRGDSAAYFCASSLRAGADTGELFFGEGSRLTVL.

The chain joins TRBV2 to TRBJ2-1; D possibly corresponds to TRBD2 (5 bases). This CDR3 comprises 15 residues. Trimming took off 2 bases at V and 6 bases at J, with 14 bases between the two ends. The V gene's germline CDR1 is SNHLY and CDR2 FYNNEI. The CDR3, as DNA: TGTGCCAGCAGTGAAAACCCACTAGACCTCAATGAGCAGTTCTTC. The encoded protein is CASSENPLDLNEQFF.